A single TCR beta chain is shown here with its context. The data originate from a study of cytomegalovirus exposure and HLA in healthy donors. The PCR was carried out with 60 Vbeta primers and 13 Jbeta primers. Sequencing was performed with immunoSEQ multiplex PCR; in TCRdb, only in-frame clones are kept and a portion is missing. The sample includes about 190,000 clones, approximately 84% of them seen just once. CDR3 length equals 15 residues. Germline V lookup: CDR1 SGDLS, CDR2 YYNGEE. Trimming took 4 bases from V and 3 from J, leaving 16 bases between them. Sequenced material: PBMCs. The origin of this receptor is a boy younger than 18 in good health and CMV-seronegative. This sequence joins TRBV9 and TRBJ1-2, with D perhaps TRBD1 (6 bases). CDR3 sequence: CASSHPVGQHYGYTF. CDR3 DNA: TGTGCCAGCAGCCACCCCGTTGGACAGCACTATGGCTACACCTTC.